This entry lists 14 T cell receptor beta chains sequenced from one sample in a study of blood T cell repertoires in COVID-19. The repertoire was sequenced with immunoSEQ multiplex PCR; TCRdb's copy has only in-frame clones and lacks some. The repertoire includes roughly 200,000 clones, about 90% of them detected once, and around 1.7% sits in the top ten. Sequencing input: peripheral blood. These receptors all stem from a man younger than 35 with active or convalescent COVID-19.

V and J are TRBV18 and TRBJ1-2; D uncertain. Germline V CDR1 and CDR2: KGHSH, LQKENI. V was pared by 1 base and J by 8 bases, with 23 bases between. This CDR3 comprises 17 residues. CDR3: CASSPRLVREGSRGYTF. Here the CDR3 DNA reads TGTGCCAGCTCACCACGTTTAGTTCGAGAGGGATCGAGGGGCTACACCTTC. Complete variable domain (other parts from reference TRBV18 and TRBJ1-2): NAGVMQNPRHLVRRRGQEARLRCSPMKGHSHVYWYRQLPEEGLKFMVYLQKENIIDESGMPKERFSAEFPKEGPSILRIQQVVRGDSAAYFCASSPRLVREGSRGYTFGSGTRLTVV.

This rearrangement joins TRBV7-2 to TRBJ1-6; 9 positions match TRBD1. The ends lost 5 bases at V and 9 bases at J; junction bases unmatched: 8. Germline-derived CDR1 and CDR2 are SGHTA and FQGNSA. The CDR3 spans 15 residues. The CDR3 is CASSPTGGAGSPLHF. The CDR3 nucleotides read TGTGCCAGCAGCCCAACAGGGGGCGCGGGTTCACCCCTCCACTTT.

The chain has TRBV2 and TRBJ2-7, with 7 bases fitting TRBD2. V was clipped by 4 bases and J by 5 bases; unmatched bases: 8. This CDR3 is 14 amino acids long. Germline V gene sequence: CDR1 SNHLY, CDR2 FYNNEI. Written as DNA, the CDR3 is TGTGCCAGCAGTGCGGGCGGGAGCTTGAACGAGCAGTACTTC. Protein sequence: CASSAGGSLNEQYF.

The CDR3 loop is CASSLINRGDEQYF. The CDR3 DNA reads as TGTGCCAGCAGCTTAATTAATAGGGGCGACGAGCAGTACTTC. The chain has TRBV7-2 and TRBJ2-7, with D possibly matching TRBD1 (5 bases). Germline V gene sequence: CDR1 SGHTA, CDR2 FQGNSA. Trimming took off 2 bases at V and 5 bases at J, with 13 bases between the two ends. There are 14 residues in the CDR3. Combining the CDR3 with reference TRBV7-2 and TRBJ2-7 gives the whole variable domain GAGVSQSPSNKVTEKGKDVELRCDPISGHTALYWYRQSLGQGLEFLIYFQGNSAPDKSGLPSDRFSAERTGGSVSTLTIQRTQQEDSAVYLCASSLINRGDEQYFGPGTRLTVT.

The rearrangement links TRBV29-1 to TRBJ1-2, with 7 bases identical to TRBD1. Trimming at V came to 6 bases and at J to 0 bases, leaving 4 bases not matched to a gene. Germline assignment: CDR1 SQVTM and CDR2 ANQGSEA. The CDR3 runs to 13 residues. CDR3 coding DNA: TGCAGCGTACGGGACAGCCCTAACTATGGCTACACCTTC. It yields the protein CSVRDSPNYGYTF.

The chain combines TRBV11-2 with TRBJ2-3; D gene ambiguous. The V gene's germline CDR1 is SGHAT and CDR2 FQNNGV. The V end lost 6 bases, the J end lost 3 bases, and 16 bases lay between the germline ends. This CDR3 is built from 15 residues. Here the CDR3 DNA reads TGTGCCAGCAGTTCCAGAGCGAGGCAGACAGATACGCAGTATTTT. Its translation is CASSSRARQTDTQYF.

V and J are TRBV6-5 and TRBJ2-7; TRBD2 aligns across 11 bases. The CDR3 has 15 amino acids. Losses at the gene ends were 7 bases for V and 0 bases for J; bases not matched to a gene: 5. Germline V CDR1 and CDR2: MNHEY, SVGAGI. CDR3 protein: CASNPGLAVSYEQYF. DNA of the CDR3: TGTGCCAGCAACCCGGGACTAGCGGTCTCCTACGAGCAGTACTTC.

In the case of this clone: Different DNA sequences within this sample yield the same CDR3. This chain uses TRBV19 with TRBJ1-1, with TRBD1 as a possible D gene (5 bases). The CDR3 is made up of 13 amino acids. The V gene's germline CDR1 is LNHDA and CDR2 SQIVND (reference sequence). Trimming stripped 3 bases from V and 1 base from J, with 6 bases between. The CDR3 spells CASSMGQNTEAFF. CDR3 DNA: TGTGCCAGTAGTATGGGGCAGAACACTGAAGCTTTCTTT.

The chain links TRBV18 to TRBJ1-3; D gene unclear. This CDR3 spans 13 amino acids. Trimming stripped 6 bases from V and 8 bases from J, with 14 bases between. Germline loops: CDR1 KGHSH, CDR2 LQKENI. This CDR3 is CASSISLRDTIYF. CDR3 sequence (DNA): TGTGCCAGCTCCATTTCCCTGCGGGACACCATATATTTT.

The chain combines TRBV19 with TRBJ1-1, with 9 bases aligning to TRBD1. V lost 4 bases, J lost 4 bases, and 13 bases stayed unmatched. Per the germline V gene, CDR1 is LNHDA and CDR2 is SQIVND (reference sequence). The CDR3 has 17 residues. The CDR3 region is CASSNRDRAVWSTEAFF. The CDR3, as DNA: TGTGCCAGTAGTAACCGGGACAGGGCTGTGTGGAGCACTGAAGCTTTCTTT.

The chain combines TRBV3-1 (or the pseudogene TRBV3-2) with TRBJ2-2, with D tentatively TRBD2 (5 bases). Trimming stripped 1 base from V and 4 bases from J, with 10 bases between. CDR1 LGHDT and CDR2 YNNKEL come from the germline V gene (reference sequence). The CDR3 sequence is 15 residues long. This chain's CDR3 is CASSQALRGTGELFF. CDR3 DNA sequence: TGTGCCAGCAGCCAAGCCCTTCGGGGCACCGGGGAGCTGTTTTTT.

The chain links TRBV6-6 to TRBJ2-2; TRBD2 might be the D (6 bases). Looked up from germline, CDR1 is MNHNY and CDR2 is SVGAGI (reference sequence). V lost 2 bases and J lost 8, with 18 bases in between. This CDR3 region has 16 residues. The chain's CDR3 is CASSYLGSLGGGELFF. The CDR3 DNA reads as TGTGCCAGCAGTTACCTGGGCAGCTTAGGAGGGGGGGAGCTGTTTTTT.

This clone appeared a few times. This specimen includes other DNA sequences encoding the same CDR3. The chain employs TRBV19 and TRBJ1-1; D unresolved. This CDR3 contains 14 residues. Trimming pared 1 base from V and 1 base from J, leaving 7 bases between. Per the germline V gene, CDR1 is LNHDA and CDR2 is SQIVND (reference sequence). CDR3 amino acids: CASSIARGNTEAFF. The CDR3 coding sequence is TGTGCCAGTAGTATAGCGAGAGGGAACACTGAAGCTTTCTTT.

Details on this clone: A much larger clonotype is one base distant, so this may be a read error. The same CDR3 can be traced to other DNA sequences in this sample. V and J are TRBV6-1 and TRBJ2-2, with 8 bases lining up with TRBD2. The CDR3 is made up of 15 amino acids. The germline V gene encodes CDR1 MNHNS and CDR2 SASEGT. The CDR3 DNA reads as TGTGCCAGCAGTGAAGCTAGCGGGGACACCGGAGAGCTGTTTTTT. Amino acid sequence: CASSEASGDTGELFF.